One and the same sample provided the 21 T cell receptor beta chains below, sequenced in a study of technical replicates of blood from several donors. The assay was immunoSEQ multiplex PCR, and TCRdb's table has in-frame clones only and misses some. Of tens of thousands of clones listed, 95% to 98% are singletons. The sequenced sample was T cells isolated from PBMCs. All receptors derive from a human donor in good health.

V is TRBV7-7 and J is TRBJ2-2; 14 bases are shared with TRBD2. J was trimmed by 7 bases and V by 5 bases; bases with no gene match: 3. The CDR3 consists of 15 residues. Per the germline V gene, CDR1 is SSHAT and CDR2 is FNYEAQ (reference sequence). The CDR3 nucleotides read TGTGCCAGCAGCCAGGGACTAGCGGGAGTCGGGGAGCTGTTTTTT. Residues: CASSQGLAGVGELFF.

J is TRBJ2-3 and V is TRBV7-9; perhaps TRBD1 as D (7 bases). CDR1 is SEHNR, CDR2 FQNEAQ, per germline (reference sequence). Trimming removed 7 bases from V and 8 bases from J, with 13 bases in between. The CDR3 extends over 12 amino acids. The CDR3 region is CASTSGDSTQYF. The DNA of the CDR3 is TGTGCCAGCACCTCGGGGGACAGTACGCAGTATTTT. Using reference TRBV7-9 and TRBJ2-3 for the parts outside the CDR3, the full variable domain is DTGVSQNPRHKITKRGQNVTFRCDPISEHNRLYWYRQTLGQGPEFLTYFQNEAQLEKSRLLSDRFSAERPKGSFSTLEIQRTEQGDSAMYLCASTSGDSTQYFGPGTRLTVL.

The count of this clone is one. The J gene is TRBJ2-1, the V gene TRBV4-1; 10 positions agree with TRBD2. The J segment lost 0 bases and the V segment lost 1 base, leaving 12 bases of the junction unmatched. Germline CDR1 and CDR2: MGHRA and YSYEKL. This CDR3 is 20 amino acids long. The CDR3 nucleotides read TGCGCCAGCAGCCAAGGGGTGATCACTAGCGGGGCCAGCTCCTACAATGAGCAGTTCTTC. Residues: CASSQGVITSGASSYNEQFF.

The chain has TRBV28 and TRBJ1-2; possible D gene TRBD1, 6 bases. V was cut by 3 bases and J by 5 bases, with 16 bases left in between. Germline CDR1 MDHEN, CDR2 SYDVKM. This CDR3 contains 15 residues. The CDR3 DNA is TGTGCCAGCAGTTTCTGGGGACAATTCTTTTATGGCTACACCTTC. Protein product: CASSFWGQFFYGYTF.

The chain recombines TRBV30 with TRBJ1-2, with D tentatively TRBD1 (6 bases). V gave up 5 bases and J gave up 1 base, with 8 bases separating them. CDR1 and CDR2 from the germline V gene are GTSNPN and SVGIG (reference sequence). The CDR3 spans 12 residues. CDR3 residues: CAWGQINYGYTF. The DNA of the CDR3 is TGTGCCTGGGGACAGATTAACTATGGCTACACCTTC.

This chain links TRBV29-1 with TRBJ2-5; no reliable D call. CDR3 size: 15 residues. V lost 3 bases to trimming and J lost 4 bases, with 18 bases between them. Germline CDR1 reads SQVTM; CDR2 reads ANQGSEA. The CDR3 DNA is TGCAGCGTTGAGGAAGAAGGATCCCCAGGAGAGACCCAGTACTTC. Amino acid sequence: CSVEEEGSPGETQYF.

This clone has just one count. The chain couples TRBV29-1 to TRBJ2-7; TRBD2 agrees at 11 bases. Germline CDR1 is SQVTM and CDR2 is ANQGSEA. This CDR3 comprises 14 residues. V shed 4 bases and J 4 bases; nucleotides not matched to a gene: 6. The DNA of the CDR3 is TGCAGCGTTGGGTCCGGGACTAGCGGTTACGAGCAGTACTTC. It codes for CSVGSGTSGYEQYF.

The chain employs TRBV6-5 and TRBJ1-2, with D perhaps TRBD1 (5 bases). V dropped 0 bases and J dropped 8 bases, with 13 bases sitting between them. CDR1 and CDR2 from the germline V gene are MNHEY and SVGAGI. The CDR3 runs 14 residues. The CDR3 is CASSYSRDSLGYTF. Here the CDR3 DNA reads TGTGCCAGCAGTTACTCCCGCGACAGTCTAGGCTACACCTTC.

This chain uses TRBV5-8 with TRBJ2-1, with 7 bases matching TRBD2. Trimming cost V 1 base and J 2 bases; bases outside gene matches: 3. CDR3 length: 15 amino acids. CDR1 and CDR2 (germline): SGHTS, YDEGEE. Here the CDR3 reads CASSLNGGTYNEQFF. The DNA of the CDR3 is TGTGCCAGCAGCTTGAACGGGGGGACCTACAATGAGCAGTTCTTC.

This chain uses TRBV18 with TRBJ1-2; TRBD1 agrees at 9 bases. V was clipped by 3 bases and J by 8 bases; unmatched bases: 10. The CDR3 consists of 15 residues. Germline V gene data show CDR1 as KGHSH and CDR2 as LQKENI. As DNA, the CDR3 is TGTGCCAGCTCACCGGCGGGACAGGGTCCGGAAGGCTACACCTTC. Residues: CASSPAGQGPEGYTF.

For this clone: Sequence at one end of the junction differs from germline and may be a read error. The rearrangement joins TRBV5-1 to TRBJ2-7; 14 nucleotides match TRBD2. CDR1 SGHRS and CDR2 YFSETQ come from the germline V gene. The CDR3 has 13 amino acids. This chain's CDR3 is CASSLGLAGGQEF. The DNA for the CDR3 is TGCGCCAGCAGCTTGGGACTAGCGGGAGGGCAGGAATTC.

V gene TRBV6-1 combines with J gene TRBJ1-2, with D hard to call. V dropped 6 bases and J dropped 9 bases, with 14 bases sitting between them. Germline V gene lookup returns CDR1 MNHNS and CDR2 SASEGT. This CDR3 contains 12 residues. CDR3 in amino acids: CASSETLPSYTF. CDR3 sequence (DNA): TGTGCCAGCAGCGAAACCCTACCGAGCTACACCTTC.

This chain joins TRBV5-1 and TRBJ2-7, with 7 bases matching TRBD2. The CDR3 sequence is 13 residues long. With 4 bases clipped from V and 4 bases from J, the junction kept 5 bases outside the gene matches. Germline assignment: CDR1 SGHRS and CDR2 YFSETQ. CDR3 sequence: CASSRDYLYEQYF. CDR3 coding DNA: TGCGCCAGCAGCCGGGACTACTTGTACGAGCAGTACTTC. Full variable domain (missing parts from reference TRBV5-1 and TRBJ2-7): KAGVTQTPRYLIKTRGQQVTLSCSPISGHRSVSWYQQTPGQGLQFLFEYFSETQRNKGNFPGRFSGRQFSNSRSEMNVSTLELGDSALYLCASSRDYLYEQYFGPGTRLTVT.

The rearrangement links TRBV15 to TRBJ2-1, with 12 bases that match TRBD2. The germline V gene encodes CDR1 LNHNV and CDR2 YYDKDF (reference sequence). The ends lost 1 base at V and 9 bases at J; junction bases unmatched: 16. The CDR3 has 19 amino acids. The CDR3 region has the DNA TGTGCCACCAGCAGAGGTTTTCTAGCGGGAGGGCCGGGGTTTAGTGAGCAGTTCTTC. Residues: CATSRGFLAGGPGFSEQFF.

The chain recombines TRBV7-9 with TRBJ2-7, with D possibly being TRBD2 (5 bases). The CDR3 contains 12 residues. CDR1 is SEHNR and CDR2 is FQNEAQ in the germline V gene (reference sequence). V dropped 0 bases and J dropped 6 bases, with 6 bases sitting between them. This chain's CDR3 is CASSLAGSEQYF. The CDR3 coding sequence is TGTGCCAGCAGCTTAGCAGGGAGCGAGCAGTACTTC.

CDR3 nucleotide sequence: TGTGCCAGCAGTAACAACAGGGGAGGGAACACTGAAGCTTTCTTT. Residues: CASSNNRGGNTEAFF. This chain links TRBV6-5 with TRBJ1-1; 7 bases match TRBD1. There are 15 residues in the CDR3. The trim removed 5 bases at V and 1 base at J, leaving 7 bases unmatched. CDR1 is MNHEY and CDR2 is SVGAGI in the germline V gene.

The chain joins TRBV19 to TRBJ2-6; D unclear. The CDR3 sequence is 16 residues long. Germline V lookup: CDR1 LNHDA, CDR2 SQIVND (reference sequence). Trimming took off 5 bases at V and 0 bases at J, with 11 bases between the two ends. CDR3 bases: TGTGCCAGTAGTCAGGTCCTGAGCTCTGGGGCCAACGTCCTGACTTTC. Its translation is CASSQVLSSGANVLTF.

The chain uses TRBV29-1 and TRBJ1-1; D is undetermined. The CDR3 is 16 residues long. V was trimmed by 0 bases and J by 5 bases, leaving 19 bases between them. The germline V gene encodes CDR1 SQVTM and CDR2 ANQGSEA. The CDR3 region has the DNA TGCAGCGTTGAAGATCTAGAGGGCAGCCTTGGGACTGAAGCTTTCTTT. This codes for CSVEDLEGSLGTEAFF. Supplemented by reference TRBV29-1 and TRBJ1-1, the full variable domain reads SAVISQKPSRDICQRGTSLTIQCQVDSQVTMMFWYRQQPGQSLTLIATANQGSEATYESGFVIDKFPISRPNLTFSTLTVSNMSPEDSSIYLCSVEDLEGSLGTEAFFGQGTRLTVV.

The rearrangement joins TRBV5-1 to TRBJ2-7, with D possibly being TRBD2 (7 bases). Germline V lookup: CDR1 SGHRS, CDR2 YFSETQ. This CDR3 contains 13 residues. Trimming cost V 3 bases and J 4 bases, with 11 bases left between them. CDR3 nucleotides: TGCGCCAGCAGCTCGGCGGGGGCGTACGAGCAGTACTTC. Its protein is CASSSAGAYEQYF.

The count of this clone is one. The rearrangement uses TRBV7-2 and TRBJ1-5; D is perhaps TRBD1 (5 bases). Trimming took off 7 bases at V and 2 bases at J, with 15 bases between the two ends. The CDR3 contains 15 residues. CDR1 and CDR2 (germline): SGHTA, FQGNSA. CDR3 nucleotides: TGTGCCAGCAAAGTTATGGAACAGGGCAATCAGCCCCAGCATTTT. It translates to CASKVMEQGNQPQHF. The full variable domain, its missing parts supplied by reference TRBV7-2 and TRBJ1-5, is GAGVSQSPSNKVTEKGKDVELRCDPISGHTALYWYRQSLGQGLEFLIYFQGNSAPDKSGLPSDRFSAERTGGSVSTLTIQRTQQEDSAVYLCASKVMEQGNQPQHFGDGTRLSIL.

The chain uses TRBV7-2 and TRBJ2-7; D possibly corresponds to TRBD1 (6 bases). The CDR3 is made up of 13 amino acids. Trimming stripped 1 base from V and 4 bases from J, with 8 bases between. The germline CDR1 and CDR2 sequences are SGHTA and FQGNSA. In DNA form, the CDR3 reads TGTGCCAGCAGCTTAGGGACAGCATACGAGCAGTACTTC. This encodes CASSLGTAYEQYF.